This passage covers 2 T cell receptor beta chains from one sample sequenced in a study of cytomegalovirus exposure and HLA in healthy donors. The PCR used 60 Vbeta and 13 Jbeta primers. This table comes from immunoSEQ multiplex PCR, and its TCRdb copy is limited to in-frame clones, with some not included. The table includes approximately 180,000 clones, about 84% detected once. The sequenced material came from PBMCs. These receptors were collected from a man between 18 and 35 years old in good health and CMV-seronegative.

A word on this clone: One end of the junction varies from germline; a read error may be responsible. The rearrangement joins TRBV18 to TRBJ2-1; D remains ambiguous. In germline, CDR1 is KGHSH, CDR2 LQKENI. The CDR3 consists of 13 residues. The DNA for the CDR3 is TGTGCCAGCTCGCCACCCCCCGCGAATGAGCAGTTCTTC. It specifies CASSPPPANEQFF. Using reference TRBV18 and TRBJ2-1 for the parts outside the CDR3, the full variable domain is NAGVMQNPRHLVRRRGQEARLRCSPMKGHSHVYWYRQLPEEGLKFMVYLQKENIIDESGMPKERFSAEFPKEGPSILRIQQVVRGDSAAYFCASSPPPANEQFFGPGTRLTVL.

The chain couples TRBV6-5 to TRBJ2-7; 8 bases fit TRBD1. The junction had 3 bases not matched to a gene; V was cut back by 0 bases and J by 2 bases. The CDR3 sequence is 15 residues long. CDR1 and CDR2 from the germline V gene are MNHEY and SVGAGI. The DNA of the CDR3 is TGTGCCAGCAGTTACTCCGGACAGGGTCCCTACGAGCAGTACTTC. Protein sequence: CASSYSGQGPYEQYF.